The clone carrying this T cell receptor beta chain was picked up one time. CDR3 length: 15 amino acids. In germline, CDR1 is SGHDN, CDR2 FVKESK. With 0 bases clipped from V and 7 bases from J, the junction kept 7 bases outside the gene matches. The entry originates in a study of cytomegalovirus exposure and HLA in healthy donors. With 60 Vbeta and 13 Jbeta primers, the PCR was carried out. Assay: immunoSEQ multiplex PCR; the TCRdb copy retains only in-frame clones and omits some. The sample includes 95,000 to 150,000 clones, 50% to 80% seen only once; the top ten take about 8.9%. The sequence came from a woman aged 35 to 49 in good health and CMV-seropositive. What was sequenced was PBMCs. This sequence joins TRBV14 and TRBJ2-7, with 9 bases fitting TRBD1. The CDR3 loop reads CASSQEDRGVREQYF. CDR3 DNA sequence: TGTGCCAGCAGCCAAGAGGACAGGGGAGTGAGGGAGCAGTACTTC.